This T cell receptor (beta chain) was profiled in a study of siplizumab effects on memory and regulatory T cells. Notes on the study in general: The alloreactive clones that mapped to unstimulated subsets made up only a minor fraction. Alloreactive sequences whose origin lay in unstimulated CD4+ memory cells were significantly reduced by siplizumab.

Germline trimming cut 3 bases from V and 6 bases from J; bases unmatched to any gene: 9. This CDR3 spans 15 amino acids. In germline, CDR1 is SGDLS, CDR2 YYNGEE. As regards this clone: Its antigen is not known.

Generated by immunoSEQ multiplex PCR, the TCRdb table keeps only in-frame clones and is missing some. This table holds tens of thousands of clones, 80% to 95% found once. This chain joins TRBV9 and TRBJ2-7; 10 positions match TRBD2. Material for sequencing was CD8+ T cells sorted from blood. The TCR comes from a human donor in good health. The CDR3 nucleotides read TGTGCCAGCAGCGGCGGAGCGGGAGGGCCCTTCGAGCAGTACTTC. It yields the protein CASSGGAGGPFEQYF.